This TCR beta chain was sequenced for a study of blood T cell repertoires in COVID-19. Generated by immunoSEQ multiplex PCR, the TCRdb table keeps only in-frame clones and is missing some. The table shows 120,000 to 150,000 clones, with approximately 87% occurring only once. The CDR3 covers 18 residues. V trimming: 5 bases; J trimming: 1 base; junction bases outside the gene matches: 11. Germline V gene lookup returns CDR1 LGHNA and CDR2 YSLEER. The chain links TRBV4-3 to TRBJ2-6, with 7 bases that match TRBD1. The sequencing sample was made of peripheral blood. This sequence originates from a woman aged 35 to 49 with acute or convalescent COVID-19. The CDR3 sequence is CASSFGTQGMSGANVLTF. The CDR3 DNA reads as TGCGCCAGCAGCTTCGGAACACAGGGGATGTCTGGGGCCAACGTCCTGACTTTC.